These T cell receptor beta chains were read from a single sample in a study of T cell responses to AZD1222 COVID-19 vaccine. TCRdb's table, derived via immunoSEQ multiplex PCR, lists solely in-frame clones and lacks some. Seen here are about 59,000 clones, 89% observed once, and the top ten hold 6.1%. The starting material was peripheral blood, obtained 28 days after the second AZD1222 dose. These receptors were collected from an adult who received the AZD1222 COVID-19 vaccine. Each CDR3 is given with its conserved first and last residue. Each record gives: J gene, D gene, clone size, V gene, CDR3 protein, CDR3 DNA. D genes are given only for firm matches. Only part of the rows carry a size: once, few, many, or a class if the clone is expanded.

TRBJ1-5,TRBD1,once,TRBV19,CASATGNQPQHF,TGTGCCAGTGCGACAGGGAATCAGCCCCAGCATTTT
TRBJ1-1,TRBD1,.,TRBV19,CASSIQGALSAEAFF,TGTGCCAGTAGTATTCAGGGGGCGCTTTCCGCTGAAGCTTTCTTT
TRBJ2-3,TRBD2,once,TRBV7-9,CASSPRLAGNTDTQYF,TGTGCCAGCAGCCCTCGACTAGCGGGGAACACAGATACGCAGTATTTT
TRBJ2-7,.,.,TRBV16,CASSPTTEGEQYF,TGTGCCAGCAGCCCGACGACAGAAGGCGAGCAGTACTTC
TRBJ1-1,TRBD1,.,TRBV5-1,CASSLLQGDTEAFF,TGCGCCAGCAGCTTGTTACAGGGGGACACTGAAGCTTTCTTT
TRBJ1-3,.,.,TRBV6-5,CASSQPTGHGTIYF,TGTGCCAGCAGTCAACCGACAGGCCACGGCACCATATATTTT
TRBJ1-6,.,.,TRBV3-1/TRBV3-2,CASSQAEGETPLHF,TGTGCCAGCAGCCAGGCAGAGGGGGAAACACCCCTCCACTTT
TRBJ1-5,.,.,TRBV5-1,CASSRAGDSNQPQHF,TGCGCCAGCAGTCGGGCAGGGGATAGCAATCAGCCCCAGCATTTT
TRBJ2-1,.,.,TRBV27,CASSPNSPTPYNEQFF,TGTGCCAGCAGCCCAAACAGCCCCACCCCCTACAATGAGCAGTTCTTC
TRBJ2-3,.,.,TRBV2,CASSGQGSDTQYF,TGTGCCAGCAGTGGCCAGGGTTCAGATACGCAGTATTTT
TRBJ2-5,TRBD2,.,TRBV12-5,CASGSRLAGETQYF,TGTGCTAGTGGTTCAAGACTAGCGGGGGAGACCCAGTACTTC
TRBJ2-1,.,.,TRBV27,CASTTRGRNEQFF,TGTGCCAGCACCACCAGAGGGCGTAATGAGCAGTTCTTC
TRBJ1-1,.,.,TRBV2,CASMENGASTEAFF,TGTGCCAGCATGGAGAATGGGGCTTCCACTGAAGCTTTCTTT
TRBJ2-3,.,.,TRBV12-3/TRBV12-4,CASGMTWEDTQYF,TGTGCCAGCGGAATGACTTGGGAGGATACGCAGTATTTT
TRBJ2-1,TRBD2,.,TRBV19,CASRPSGFRYNEQFF,TGTGCCAGTAGACCTAGCGGGTTTCGATACAATGAGCAGTTCTTC
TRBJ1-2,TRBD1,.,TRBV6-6,CASSPWTGERARGYTF,TGTGCCAGCAGTCCATGGACAGGGGAGCGCGCGAGGGGCTACACCTTC
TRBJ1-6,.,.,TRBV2,CASIYGRRSLNSPLHF,TGTGCCAGCATCTATGGCAGACGAAGTCTTAATTCACCCCTCCACTTT
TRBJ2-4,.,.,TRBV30,CAWRRGRVAKNIQYF,TGTGCCTGGAGGAGGGGCAGGGTGGCCAAAAACATTCAGTACTTC
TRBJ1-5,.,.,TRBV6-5,CASRAQDNNQPQHF,TGTGCCAGCAGAGCCCAGGACAACAATCAGCCCCAGCATTTT
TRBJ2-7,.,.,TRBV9,CASSVAPVLIYEQYF,TGTGCCAGCAGCGTAGCCCCCGTTTTGATCTACGAGCAGTACTTC